The clone carrying this T cell receptor beta chain was seen ten or more times. This specimen belongs to a study of blood T cell repertoires in COVID-19. Study as a whole: T cells, B-cell-depleted T cells, or PBMCs provided the cDNA or gDNA that served as material.

The assay was immunoSEQ multiplex PCR, and TCRdb's table has in-frame clones only and misses some. This sample has a few hundred thousand clones, with over 60% found just once. There are 14 residues in the CDR3. Germline values: CDR1 SGHAT, CDR2 FQNNGV. Losses at the gene ends were 2 bases for V and 8 bases for J; bases not matched to a gene: 7. This clonotype originated in a woman aged 65 to 85 with acute or convalescent COVID-19. Material: peripheral blood. V gene TRBV11-2 combines with J gene TRBJ1-2; 8 bases map to TRBD1. For the CDR3, the DNA is TGTGCCAGCAGCTTAAGGCAGGGGGCTCTAGGCTACACCTTC. This codes for CASSLRQGALGYTF.